Listed below are T cell receptor beta chains from one sample, sequenced in a study of T cells in severe cutaneous drug reactions. Using the multiplex PCR reads, TCRdb records one entry per CDR3 protein without DNA. The sample has just over 20,000 distinct CDR3 sequences. Material for sequencing was PBMCs. The source is a human donor with toxic epidermal necrolysis, a severe cutaneous drug reaction. The CDR3 runs from the conserved cysteine through the conserved F or W. The size field is filled for only some rows; it gives once, few, many or a size class.

abundance	v_gene	j_gene	CDR3aa
.	TRBV11-2	TRBJ1-2	CASSLQGHGYTF
.	TRBV7-2	TRBJ2-7	CASSWGGGSYEQYF
.	TRBV7-9	TRBJ2-1	CASSPERRILNNEQFF
medium-sized	TRBV6-5	TRBJ2-3	CASSYSSTDTQYF
.	TRBV4-3	TRBJ1-3	CASSQDFVGVAGNTIYF
.	TRBV10-3	TRBJ2-3	CAISGDRGPQGTDTQYF
.	TRBV28	TRBJ1-5	CASSDRGAGNQPQHF
medium-sized	TRBV29-1	TRBJ1-2	CSVEFGRFGGYTF
.	TRBV11-2	TRBJ2-1	CASSLDSGRANNEQFF
.	TRBV7-4	TRBJ1-4	CASSLVQGYSQKLFF
.	TRBV27	TRBJ1-6	CATSDSSSYNSPLHF
.	TRBV29-1	TRBJ2-5	CSVEDLGSQETQYF
.	TRBV7-6	TRBJ2-7	CASSPTGALTYEQYF
.	TRBV29-1	TRBJ1-3	CSVQGMGNTIYF
.	TRBV19	TRBJ2-1	CASSPLAYSSYNEQFF
.	TRBV19	TRBJ2-7	CASSIGVSSYEQYF
.	TRBV4-1	TRBJ2-7	CASSQGPEGAVAYEQYF
.	TRBV3-1	TRBJ2-4	CASSQATSGGGRNIQYF
.	TRBV5-6	TRBJ2-1	CASSSRDRAPYNEQFF
.	TRBV7-9	TRBJ1-2	CASSPPTGGRYGYTF
.	TRBV4-1	TRBJ2-7	CASSPRFGQGIYEQYF
.	TRBV15	TRBJ2-7	CATRSGTASYEQYF